The rows below give T cell receptor beta chains drawn from one sample of a study of T cell responses to AZD1222 COVID-19 vaccine. Method: immunoSEQ multiplex PCR; TCRdb's copy keeps in-frame clones and lacks some. The sample yields under 200,000 clones, more than 75% seen once. Sequenced here: peripheral blood, sampled on day 0 of MenACWY control vaccination. The receptors here all came from an adult in good health. Both conserved end residues are part of each CDR3. D genes are given only for firm matches. Part of the rows lack a size; the others show once, few, many or a class for expanded clones.

clone_size d_call j_call v_call cdr3_aa cdr3_nt
NA NA TRBJ2-7 TRBV28 CASSPPHFNYEQYF TGTGCCAGCAGTCCCCCCCACTTCAACTACGAGCAGTACTTC
NA NA TRBJ1-2 TRBV29-1 CSGHLEGQSHYGYTF TGCAGCGGGCACCTCGAGGGACAATCCCACTATGGCTACACCTTC
NA NA TRBJ1-2 TRBV27 CASSFSGANYGYTF TGTGCCAGCAGTTTCTCGGGGGCGAACTATGGCTACACCTTC
NA NA TRBJ2-3 TRBV5-1 CASSLYTAPSTDTQYF TGCGCCAGCAGCTTGTACACTGCGCCTAGCACAGATACGCAGTATTTT
NA TRBD2 TRBJ2-7 TRBV28 CASRTVGGARVSYEQYF TGTGCCAGCAGGACCGTCGGGGGGGCCAGAGTTTCCTACGAGCAGTACTTC
NA TRBD1 TRBJ2-7 TRBV7-6 CASSLAGGQAAYEQYF TGTGCCAGCAGCTTAGCCGGGGGACAGGCGGCCTACGAGCAGTACTTC
NA NA TRBJ1-1 TRBV2 CASSDRENTEAFF TGTGCCAGCAGTGATAGGGAGAACACTGAAGCTTTCTTT
NA NA TRBJ1-2 TRBV28 CASSTIQGPYGYTF TGTGCCAGCAGCACAATACAGGGCCCCTATGGCTACACCTTC
NA TRBD1 TRBJ1-6 TRBV30 CASGDSDNSPLHF TGTGCCTCCGGGGACAGTGATAATTCACCCCTCCACTTT
NA TRBD1 TRBJ1-1 TRBV29-1 CSVDWGQAFPNTEAFF TGCAGCGTTGACTGGGGACAGGCGTTCCCGAACACTGAAGCTTTCTTT
NA NA TRBJ2-7 TRBV4-1 CASSQAGRYEQYF TGCGCCAGCAGCCAAGCGGGGAGATACGAGCAGTACTTC
NA TRBD2 TRBJ2-7 TRBV20-1 CSASGLAGPYEQYF TGCAGTGCTAGTGGACTAGCGGGTCCCTACGAGCAGTACTTC
few NA TRBJ2-3 TRBV19 CASSIGGIDTQYF TGTGCCAGTAGTATTGGGGGAATAGATACGCAGTATTTT
NA TRBD1 TRBJ2-7 TRBV2 CASSGQGNEQYF TGTGCCAGCAGTGGACAGGGAAACGAGCAGTACTTC
NA TRBD1 TRBJ2-7 TRBV6-5 CASSTRTGNEQYF TGTGCCAGCAGTACCAGGACAGGGAATGAGCAGTACTTC
few TRBD2 TRBJ2-1 TRBV7-8 CASSLGVGSGRYDEQFF TGTGCCAGCAGCTTAGGGGTAGGTAGCGGGAGGTACGATGAGCAGTTCTTC
NA TRBD1 TRBJ1-4 TRBV6-6 CASGDRANEKLFF TGTGCCAGCGGGGACAGGGCTAATGAAAAACTGTTTTTT
NA TRBD1 TRBJ2-3 TRBV13 CASSSDRAADTQYF TGTGCCAGCAGCTCCGACAGGGCGGCAGATACGCAGTATTTT
NA TRBD1 TRBJ1-1 TRBV29-1 CSVGEGTDRITEAFF TGCAGCGTTGGGGAGGGGACAGACAGAATCACTGAAGCTTTCTTT
NA TRBD1 TRBJ1-2 TRBV7-9 CASSLGDRGDGYTF TGTGCCAGCAGCTTAGGGGACAGGGGAGATGGCTACACCTTC
NA TRBD1 TRBJ2-3 TRBV29-1 CSVEFVQGTADTQYF TGCAGCGTTGAATTTGTACAGGGGACGGCAGATACGCAGTATTTT
NA TRBD2 TRBJ2-5 TRBV19 CASSIDTGGETQYF TGTGCCAGTAGTATAGATACGGGAGGAGAGACCCAGTACTTC
NA TRBD2 TRBJ2-3 TRBV7-8 CASSPGAGGNTDTQYF TGTGCCAGCAGCCCTGGAGCGGGAGGGAACACAGATACGCAGTATTTT
NA NA TRBJ2-7 TRBV5-6 CASSSAGQTYEQYF TGTGCCAGCAGCTCGGCGGGACAGACCTACGAGCAGTACTTC
NA TRBD1 TRBJ2-7 TRBV28 CASSSAGQGVEQYF TGTGCCAGCAGTTCCGCAGGACAGGGAGTCGAGCAGTACTTC
NA NA TRBJ1-2 TRBV4-2 CASSQDARNYGYTF TGTGCCAGCAGCCAAGATGCCAGGAACTATGGCTACACCTTC
few NA TRBJ2-2 TRBV6-1 CASSEGLTGELFF TGTGCCAGCAGTGAGGGTTTGACCGGGGAGCTGTTTTTT
NA NA TRBJ2-1 TRBV7-2 CASSLSGGGYNEQFF TGTGCCAGCAGCTTATCGGGTGGTGGGTACAATGAGCAGTTCTTC
NA NA TRBJ2-6 TRBV30 CACGSSGANVLTF TGTGCCTGTGGTTCCTCTGGGGCCAACGTCCTGACTTTC
NA TRBD1 TRBJ1-1 TRBV19 CASSIGTGMNTEAFF TGTGCCAGTAGTATTGGGACAGGGATGAACACTGAAGCTTTCTTT
NA TRBD2 TRBJ2-1 TRBV28 CASSFGGGMTEQFF TGTGCCAGCAGTTTCGGGGGAGGGATGACTGAGCAGTTCTTC
NA NA TRBJ1-2 TRBV9 CASSPQGVQGYTF TGTGCCAGCAGCCCGCAGGGAGTTCAGGGCTACACCTTC
NA TRBD2 TRBJ2-5 TRBV14 CASSQGASGRARETQYF TGTGCCAGCAGCCAAGGTGCTAGCGGGAGGGCCAGGGAGACCCAGTACTTC
medium-sized NA TRBJ1-3 TRBV7-9 CATSSAFSGNTIYF TGTGCCACCTCTTCAGCCTTCTCTGGAAACACCATATATTTT
few TRBD1 TRBJ1-5 TRBV27 CASRQGAVGNQPQHF TGTGCCAGCAGGCAGGGGGCGGTCGGCAATCAGCCCCAGCATTTT
NA NA TRBJ2-7 TRBV5-6 CASNHWALRSSYEQYF TGTGCCAGCAACCATTGGGCGCTACGGAGCTCCTACGAGCAGTACTTC
NA TRBD1 TRBJ2-5 TRBV5-1 CASSLGQGQEETQYF TGCGCCAGCAGCTTGGGACAGGGCCAGGAAGAGACCCAGTACTTC